Sequencing of this T cell receptor (beta chain) was carried out in a study of vaccination and CD4 T cells after COVID-19. Details on this clonotype: Its target is not known.

Once obtained from cultured CD4+ T cells, the DNA was sequenced using the Oncomine TCR Beta short-read assay. Using its own MiXCR run on the PCR reads, TCRdb lists one record per CDR3 protein. The sample has 12,000 or so distinct CDR3 sequences, 55% to 75% seen once; the top ten hold about 12%. The V end lost 6 bases, the J end lost 3 bases, and 12 bases lay between the germline ends. CDR1 MNHNS and CDR2 SASEGT come from the germline V gene. The CDR3 loop spans 13 amino acids. This sample's treatment: roughly ten-day PBMC culture with coronavirus spike peptide pools or control peptides (ViraFEST assay). Study observations and caveats: Recorded median SARS-CoV-2-reactive clonotype numbers increased from about 20 to 38 without reaching significance.

The TCR was taken from a human donor who had recovered from COVID-19. Sequencing input: CD4+ T cells from blood, cultured in vitro. The V call is TRBV6-1, the J call TRBJ2-7; no reliable D call. CDR3 sequence reads: CASRRQTDYEQYF. The CDR3 coding sequence is TGTGCCAGCAGACGACAAACCGACTACGAGCAGTACTTC.